This T cell receptor beta chain was sequenced in a study of T cell repertoires and HLA-DP antigens. Study-level results: Against one allele, clones undetected before culture averaged about 34%; against the other, roughly 51%.

As concerns this clone: Its cognate antigen is unknown.

Trimming removed 0 bases at V and 5 bases at J, with 16 bases between. Germline lookup yields CDR1 SGHAT and CDR2 FQNNGV. The CDR3 has 16 amino acids. Primers targeted 54 TRBV and 13 TRBJ segments. This table comes from immunoSEQ multiplex PCR, and its TCRdb copy is limited to in-frame clones, with some not included. Found here are 75,000 to 90,000 clones, around nine tenths of them singletons; the top ten hold about 1.7%. The sequence was obtained from a man aged 45-65 years in good health and CMV-seronegative. The sample taken for sequencing was CD4+ T cells from PBMCs. This chain joins TRBV11-2 and TRBJ1-1, with D possibly being TRBD1 (5 bases). CDR3 residues: CASSLDGRGSWTEAFF. The CDR3 DNA follows: TGTGCCAGCAGCTTAGATGGTCGGGGGTCGTGGACTGAAGCTTTCTTT.